Sequencing of this T cell receptor (beta chain) was carried out in a study of response to subunit inactivated influenza vaccine. General study findings and limits: The authors suggested that every seasonal influenza vaccination recruits few new T cells.

V was pared by 1 base and J by 4 bases, with 8 bases of the junction left unmatched. The CDR3 runs to 17 residues. Germline lookup yields CDR1 LGHNA and CDR2 YSLEER. A word on this clonotype: Its target is not known.

Via MiXCR, TCRdb re-called the RT-PCR reads, giving one row per CDR3 protein. The data contain around 750,000 distinct CDR3 sequences, 21% of them singletons. The specimen was PBMCs from blood, collected 4 to 6 days after vaccination. The chain carries TRBV4-3 and TRBJ2-7; 12 nucleotides align to TRBD2. The TCR comes from a man over 45 who received an inactivated influenza vaccine. Here the CDR3 reads CASSQVKASGRVYEQYF. The CDR3 coding sequence is TGCGCCAGCAGCCAAGTTAAGGCTAGCGGGAGGGTTTACGAGCAGTACTTC.